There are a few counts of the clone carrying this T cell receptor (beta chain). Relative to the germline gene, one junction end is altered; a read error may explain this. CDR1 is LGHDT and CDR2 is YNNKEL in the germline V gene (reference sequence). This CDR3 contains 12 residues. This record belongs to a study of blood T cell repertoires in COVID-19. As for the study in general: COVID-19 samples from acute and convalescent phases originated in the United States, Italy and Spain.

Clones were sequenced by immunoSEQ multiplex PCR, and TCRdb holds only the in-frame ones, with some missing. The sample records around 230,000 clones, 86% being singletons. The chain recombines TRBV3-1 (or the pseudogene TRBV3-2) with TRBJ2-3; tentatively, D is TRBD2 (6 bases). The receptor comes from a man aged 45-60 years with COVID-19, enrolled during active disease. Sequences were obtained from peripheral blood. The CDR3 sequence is CASSYVNGGLNF. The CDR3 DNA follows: TGTGCCAGCAGTTACGTGAACGGGGGTTTGAATTTT.